This T cell receptor (beta chain) was identified in a study of blood T cell repertoires in COVID-19. Germline V CDR1 and CDR2: LGHNA, YSLEER. The CDR3 extends over 12 amino acids. Trimming removed 0 bases from V and 6 bases from J, with 6 bases in between. Sequencing used immunoSEQ multiplex PCR; TCRdb keeps in-frame clones, though not all of them. Here the sample spans fewer than 300,000 clones, about 80% being singletons. This clonotype originated in a woman aged 50 to 60 who had recovered from COVID-19. The V gene is TRBV4-3, the J gene TRBJ2-7; D call uncertain. Sequencing was done on a sample of peripheral blood. In DNA, the CDR3 is TGCGCCAGCAGCCAAGACAGAAGCGAGCAGTACTTC. Translating it yields CASSQDRSEQYF.